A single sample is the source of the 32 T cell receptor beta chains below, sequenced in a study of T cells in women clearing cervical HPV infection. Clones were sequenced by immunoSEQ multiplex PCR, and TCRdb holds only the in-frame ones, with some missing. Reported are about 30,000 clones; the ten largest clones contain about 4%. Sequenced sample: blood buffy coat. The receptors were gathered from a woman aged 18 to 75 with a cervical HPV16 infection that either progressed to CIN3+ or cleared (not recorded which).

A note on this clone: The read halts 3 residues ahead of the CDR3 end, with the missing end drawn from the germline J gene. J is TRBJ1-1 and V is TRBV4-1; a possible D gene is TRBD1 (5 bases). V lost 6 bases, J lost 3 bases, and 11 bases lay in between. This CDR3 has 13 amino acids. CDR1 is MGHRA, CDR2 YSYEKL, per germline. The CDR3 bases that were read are TGCGCCAGCAGTTTAGGGGTGGACACTGAA. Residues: CASSLGVDTE. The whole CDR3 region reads CASSLGVDTEAFF.

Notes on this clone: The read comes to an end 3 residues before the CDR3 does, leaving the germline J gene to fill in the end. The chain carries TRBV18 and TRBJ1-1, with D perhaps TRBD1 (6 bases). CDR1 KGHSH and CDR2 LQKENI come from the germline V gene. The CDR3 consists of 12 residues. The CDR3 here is CASSPSDREAFF. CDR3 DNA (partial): TGTGCCAGCTCACCGAGTGACAGGGAA.

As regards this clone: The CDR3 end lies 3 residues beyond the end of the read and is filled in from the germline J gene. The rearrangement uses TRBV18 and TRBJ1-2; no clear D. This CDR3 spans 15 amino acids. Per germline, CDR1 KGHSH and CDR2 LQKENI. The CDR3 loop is CASSPRSGNTYDYTF. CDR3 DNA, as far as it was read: TGTGCCAGCTCACCTCGGAGCGGGAATACCTACGAC.

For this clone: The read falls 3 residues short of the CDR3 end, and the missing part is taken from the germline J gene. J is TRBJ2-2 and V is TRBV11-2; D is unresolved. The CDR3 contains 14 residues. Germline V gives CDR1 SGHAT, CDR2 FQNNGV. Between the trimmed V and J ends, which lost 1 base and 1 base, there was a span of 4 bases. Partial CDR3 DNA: TGTGCCAGCAGCTTAGCCGTGAACACCGGGGAG. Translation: CASSLAVNTGE. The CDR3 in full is CASSLAVNTGELFF.

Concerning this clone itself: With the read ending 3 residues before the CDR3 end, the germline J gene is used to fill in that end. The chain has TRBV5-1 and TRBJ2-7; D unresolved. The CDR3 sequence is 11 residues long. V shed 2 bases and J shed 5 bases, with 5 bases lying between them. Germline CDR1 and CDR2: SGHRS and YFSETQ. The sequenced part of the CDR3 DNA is TGCGCCAGCAGCTTCAGGAACGAG. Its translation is CASSFRNE. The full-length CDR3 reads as CASSFRNEQYF.

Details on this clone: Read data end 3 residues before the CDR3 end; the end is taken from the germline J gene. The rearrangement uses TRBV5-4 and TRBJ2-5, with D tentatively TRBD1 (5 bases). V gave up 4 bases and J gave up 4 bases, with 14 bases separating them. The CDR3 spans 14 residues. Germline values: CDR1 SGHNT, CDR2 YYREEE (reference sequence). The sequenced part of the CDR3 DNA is TGTGCCAGCAGCCAAGACGATAGGGGAGAGACC. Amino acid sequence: CASSQDDRGET. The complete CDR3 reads CASSQDDRGETQYF.

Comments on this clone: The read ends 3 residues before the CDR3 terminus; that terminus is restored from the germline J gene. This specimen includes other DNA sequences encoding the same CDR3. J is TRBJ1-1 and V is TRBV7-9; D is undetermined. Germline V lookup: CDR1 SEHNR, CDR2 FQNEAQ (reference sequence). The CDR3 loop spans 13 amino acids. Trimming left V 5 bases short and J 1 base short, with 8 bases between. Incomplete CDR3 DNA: TGTGCCAGCAGCCCCCGACAGAACACTGAA. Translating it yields CASSPRQNTE. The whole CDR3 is CASSPRQNTEAFF.

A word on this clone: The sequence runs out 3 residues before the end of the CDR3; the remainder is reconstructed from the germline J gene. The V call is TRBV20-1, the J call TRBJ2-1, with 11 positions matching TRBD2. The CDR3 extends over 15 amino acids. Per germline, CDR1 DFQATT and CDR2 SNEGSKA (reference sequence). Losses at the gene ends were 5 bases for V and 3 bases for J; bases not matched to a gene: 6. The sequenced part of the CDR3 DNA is TGCAGTGCTGCCGGGACTAGCGGTGACTACAATGAG. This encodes CSAAGTSGDYNE. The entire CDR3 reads CSAAGTSGDYNEQFF.

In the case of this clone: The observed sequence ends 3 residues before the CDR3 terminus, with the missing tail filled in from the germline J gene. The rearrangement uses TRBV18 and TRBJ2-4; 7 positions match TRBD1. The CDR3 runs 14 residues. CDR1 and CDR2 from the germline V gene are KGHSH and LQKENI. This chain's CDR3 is CASSPSPGQTSQYF. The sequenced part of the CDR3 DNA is TGTGCCAGCTCACCTTCTCCGGGACAGACTTCT.

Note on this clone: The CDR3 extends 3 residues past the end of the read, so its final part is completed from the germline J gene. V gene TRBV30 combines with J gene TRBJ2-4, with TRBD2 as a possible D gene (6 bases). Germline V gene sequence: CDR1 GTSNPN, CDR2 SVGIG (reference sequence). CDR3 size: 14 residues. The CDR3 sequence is CAWSVRLDRGYQYF. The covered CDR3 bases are TGTGCCTGGAGTGTACGGCTAGACCGGGGGTAT.

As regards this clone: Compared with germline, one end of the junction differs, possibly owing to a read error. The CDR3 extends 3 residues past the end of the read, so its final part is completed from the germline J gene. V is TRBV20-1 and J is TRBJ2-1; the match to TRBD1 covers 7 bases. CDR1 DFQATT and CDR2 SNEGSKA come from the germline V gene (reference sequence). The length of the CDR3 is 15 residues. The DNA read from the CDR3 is TGCAGTGTTAGACGACCGGGACAGCTAAACAATGAG. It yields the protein CSVRRPGQLNNE. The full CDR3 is CSVRRPGQLNNEQFF.

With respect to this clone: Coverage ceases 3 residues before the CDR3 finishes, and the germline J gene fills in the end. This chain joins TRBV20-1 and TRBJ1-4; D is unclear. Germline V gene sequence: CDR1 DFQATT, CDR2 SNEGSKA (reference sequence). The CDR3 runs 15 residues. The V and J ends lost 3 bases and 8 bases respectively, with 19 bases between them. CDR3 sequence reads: CSARDELQAGEKLFF. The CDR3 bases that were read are TGCAGTGCTAGGGACGAACTACAAGCGGGGGAAAAA.

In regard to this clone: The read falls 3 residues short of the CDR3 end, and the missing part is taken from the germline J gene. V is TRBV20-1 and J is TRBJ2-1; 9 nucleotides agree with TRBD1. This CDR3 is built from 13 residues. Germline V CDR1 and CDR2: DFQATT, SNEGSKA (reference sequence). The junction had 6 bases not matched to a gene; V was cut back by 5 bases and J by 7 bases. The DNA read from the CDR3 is TGCAGTGCTCCCACGACAGGGGGGAATGAG. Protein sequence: CSAPTTGGNE. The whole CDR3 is CSAPTTGGNEQFF.

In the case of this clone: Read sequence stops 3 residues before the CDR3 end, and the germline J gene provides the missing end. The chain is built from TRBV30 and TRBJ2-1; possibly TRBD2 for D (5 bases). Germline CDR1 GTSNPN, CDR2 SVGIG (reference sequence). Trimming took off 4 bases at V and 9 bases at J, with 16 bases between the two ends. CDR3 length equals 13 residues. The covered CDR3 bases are TGTGCCTGGAACCTACGGGGTCATGGTGAG. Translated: CAWNLRGHGE. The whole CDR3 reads CAWNLRGHGEQFF.

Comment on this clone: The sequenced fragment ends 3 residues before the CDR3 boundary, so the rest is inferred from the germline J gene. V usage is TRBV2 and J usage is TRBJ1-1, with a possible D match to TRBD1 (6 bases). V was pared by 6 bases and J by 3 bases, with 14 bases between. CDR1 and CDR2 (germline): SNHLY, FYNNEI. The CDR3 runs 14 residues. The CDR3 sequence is CASSIQGGDTEAFF. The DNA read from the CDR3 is TGTGCCAGCAGCATACAGGGTGGGGACACTGAA.

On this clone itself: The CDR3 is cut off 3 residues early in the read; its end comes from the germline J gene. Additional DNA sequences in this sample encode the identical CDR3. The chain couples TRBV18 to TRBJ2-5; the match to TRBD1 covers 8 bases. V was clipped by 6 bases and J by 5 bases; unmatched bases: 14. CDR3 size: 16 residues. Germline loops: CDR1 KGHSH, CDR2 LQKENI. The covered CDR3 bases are TGTGCCAGCTCCCCCCCTTCGCAGGGGGCTCAGGAGACC. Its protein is CASSPPSQGAQET. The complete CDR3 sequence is CASSPPSQGAQETQYF.

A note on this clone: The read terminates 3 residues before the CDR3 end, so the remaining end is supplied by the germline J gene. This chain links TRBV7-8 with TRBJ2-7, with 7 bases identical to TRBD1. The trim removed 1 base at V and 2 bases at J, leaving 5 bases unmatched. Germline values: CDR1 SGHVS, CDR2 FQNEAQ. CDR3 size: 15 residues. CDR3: CASSLETGSPYEQYF. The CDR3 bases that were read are TGTGCCAGCAGCTTAGAGACAGGGAGTCCCTACGAG.

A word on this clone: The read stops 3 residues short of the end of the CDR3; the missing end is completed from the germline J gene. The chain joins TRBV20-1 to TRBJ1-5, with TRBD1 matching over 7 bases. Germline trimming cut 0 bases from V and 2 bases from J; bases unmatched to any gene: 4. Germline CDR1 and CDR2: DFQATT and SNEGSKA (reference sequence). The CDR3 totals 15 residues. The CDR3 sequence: CSARESRGGNQPQHF. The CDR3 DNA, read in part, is TGCAGTGCTAGAGAAAGCAGGGGGGGCAATCAGCCC.

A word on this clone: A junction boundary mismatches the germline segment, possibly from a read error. Incomplete CDR3 DNA: TGTTCCAGCAGCGACAACTACAATGAG. Protein: CSSSDNYNE. The CDR3, in full, reads CSSSDNYNEQFF. The V gene is TRBV7-3, the J gene TRBJ2-1; D remains unclear. The CDR3 end lies 3 residues beyond the end of the read and is filled in from the germline J gene. This CDR3 is 12 amino acids long. CDR1 SGHTA and CDR2 FQGTGA come from the germline V gene.

CDR3 residues: CAISESMGARQVHYTF. CDR3 bases read: TGTGCCATCAGTGAGTCGATGGGGGCGAGACAGGTACAC. The V and J genes are TRBV10-3 and TRBJ1-2, with D possibly being TRBD1 (6 bases). The CDR3 goes on 3 residues after the read ends, and that part is filled in from the germline J gene. Germline V CDR1 and CDR2: ENHRY, SYGVKD. CDR3 size: 16 residues.

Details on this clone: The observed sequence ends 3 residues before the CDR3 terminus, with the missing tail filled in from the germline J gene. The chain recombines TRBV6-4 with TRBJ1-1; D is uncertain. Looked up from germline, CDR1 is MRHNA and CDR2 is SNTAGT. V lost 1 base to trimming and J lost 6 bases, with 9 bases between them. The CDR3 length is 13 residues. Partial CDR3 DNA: TGTGCCAGCAGTGACTTTACTATCCCTGAA. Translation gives CASSDFTIPE. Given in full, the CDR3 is CASSDFTIPEAFF.

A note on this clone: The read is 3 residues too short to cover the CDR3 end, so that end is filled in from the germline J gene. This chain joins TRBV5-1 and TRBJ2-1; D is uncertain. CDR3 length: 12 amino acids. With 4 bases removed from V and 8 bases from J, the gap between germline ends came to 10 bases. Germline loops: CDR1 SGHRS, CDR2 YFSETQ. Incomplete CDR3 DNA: TGCGCCAGCAGCCCTCGGTCCGATGAG. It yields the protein CASSPRSDE. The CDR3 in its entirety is CASSPRSDEQFF.

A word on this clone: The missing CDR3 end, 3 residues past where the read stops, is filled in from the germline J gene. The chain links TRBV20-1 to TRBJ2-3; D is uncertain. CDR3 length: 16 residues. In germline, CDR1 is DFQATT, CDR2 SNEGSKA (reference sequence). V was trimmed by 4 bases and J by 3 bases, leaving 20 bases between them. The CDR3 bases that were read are TGCAGTGCTACCTCTGTATCAGTTACCCGAACAGATACG. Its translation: CSATSVSVTRTDT. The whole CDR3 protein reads CSATSVSVTRTDTQYF.

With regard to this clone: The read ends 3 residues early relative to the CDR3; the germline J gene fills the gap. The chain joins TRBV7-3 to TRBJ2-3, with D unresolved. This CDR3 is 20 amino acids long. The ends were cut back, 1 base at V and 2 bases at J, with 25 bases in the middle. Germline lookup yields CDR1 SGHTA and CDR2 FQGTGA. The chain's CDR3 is CASSLNPQSSHLEYTDTQYF. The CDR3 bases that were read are TGTGCCAGCAGCTTAAACCCTCAGAGCTCTCACCTAGAGTACACAGATACG.

CDR3 bases read: TGTGCCTGGAGTGTTCTGCTAGGGGCGTACGAG. Amino acids: CAWSVLLGAYE. Given in full, the CDR3 is CAWSVLLGAYEQYF. The chain joins TRBV30 to TRBJ2-7, with D perhaps TRBD1 (5 bases). The read is 3 residues too short to cover the CDR3 end, so that end is filled in from the germline J gene. Germline assignment: CDR1 GTSNPN and CDR2 SVGIG (reference sequence). The V end lost 0 bases, the J end lost 4 bases, and 13 bases lay between the germline ends. The CDR3 runs to 14 residues.

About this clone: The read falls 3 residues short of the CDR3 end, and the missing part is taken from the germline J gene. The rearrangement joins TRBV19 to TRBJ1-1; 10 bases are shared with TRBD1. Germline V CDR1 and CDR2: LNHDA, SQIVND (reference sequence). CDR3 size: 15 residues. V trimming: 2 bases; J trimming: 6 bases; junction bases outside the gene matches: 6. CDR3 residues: CASSIRTGGIAEAFF. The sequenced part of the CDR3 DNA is TGTGCCAGTAGTATAAGGACAGGGGGTATCGCTGAA.

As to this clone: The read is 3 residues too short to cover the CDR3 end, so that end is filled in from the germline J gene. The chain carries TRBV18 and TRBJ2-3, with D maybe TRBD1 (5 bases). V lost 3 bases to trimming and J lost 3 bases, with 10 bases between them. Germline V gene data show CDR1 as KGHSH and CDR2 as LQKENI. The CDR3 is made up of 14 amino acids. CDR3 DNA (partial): TGTGCCAGCTCACCCCTGGGGCAGACAGATACG. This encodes CASSPLGQTDT. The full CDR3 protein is CASSPLGQTDTQYF.

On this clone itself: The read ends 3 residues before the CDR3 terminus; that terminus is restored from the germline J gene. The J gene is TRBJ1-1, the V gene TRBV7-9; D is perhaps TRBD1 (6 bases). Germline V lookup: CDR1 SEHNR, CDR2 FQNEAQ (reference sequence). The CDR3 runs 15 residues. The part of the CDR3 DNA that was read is TGTGCCAGCAGCTTAGTCCAGGGGCTTCAGGATGAG. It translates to CASSLVQGLQDE. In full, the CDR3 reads CASSLVQGLQDEAFF.

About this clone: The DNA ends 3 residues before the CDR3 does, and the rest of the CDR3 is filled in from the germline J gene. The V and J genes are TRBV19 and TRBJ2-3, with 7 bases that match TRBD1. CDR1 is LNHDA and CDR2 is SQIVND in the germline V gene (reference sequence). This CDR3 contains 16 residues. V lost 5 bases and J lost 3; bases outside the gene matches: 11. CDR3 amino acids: CASSLPGGWGTDTQYF. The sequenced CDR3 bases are TGTGCCAGTAGTCTCCCAGGGGGTTGGGGTACAGATACG.

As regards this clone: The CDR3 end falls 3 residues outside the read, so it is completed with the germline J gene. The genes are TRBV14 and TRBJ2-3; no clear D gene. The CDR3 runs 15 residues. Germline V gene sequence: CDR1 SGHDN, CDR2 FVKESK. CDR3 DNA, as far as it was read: TGTGCCAGCAGCCCATCCCTGGGCAGCCAAGAGACG. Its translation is CASSPSLGSQET. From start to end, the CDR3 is CASSPSLGSQETQYF.

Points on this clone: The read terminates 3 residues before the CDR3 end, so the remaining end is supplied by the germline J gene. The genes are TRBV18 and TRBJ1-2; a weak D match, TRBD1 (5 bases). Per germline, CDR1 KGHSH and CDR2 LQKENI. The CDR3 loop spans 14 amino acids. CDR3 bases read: TGTGCCAGCTCATGGACTAGCGGGACCGACGAC. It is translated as CASSWTSGTDD. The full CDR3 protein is CASSWTSGTDDYTF.

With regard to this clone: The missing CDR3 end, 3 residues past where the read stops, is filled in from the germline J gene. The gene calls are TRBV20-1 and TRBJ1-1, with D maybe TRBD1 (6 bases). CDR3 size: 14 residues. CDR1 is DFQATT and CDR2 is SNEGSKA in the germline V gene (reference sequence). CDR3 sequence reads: CSARDPRRGILAFF. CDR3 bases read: TGCAGTGCTAGAGACCCCCGCAGGGGAATACTT.